The clone carrying this TCR beta chain was counted a few times. This sample was included in a study of patients and donors after allogeneic stem cell transplantation. Each CDR3 protein is one row after TCRdb ran MiXCR on the RT-PCR reads. Counted here are approximately 430,000 distinct CDR3 sequences, around 15% occurring once; the ten biggest clones make up 7.2%. This CDR3 comprises 13 residues. V was pared by 6 bases and J by 6 bases, with 13 bases between. The V gene's germline CDR1 is SGDLS and CDR2 YYNGEE. This sequence originates from a human donor who was either an allogeneic HSCT recipient or a stem cell or donor lymphocyte infusion donor (not recorded which). It is not recorded whose cells these are; they may come from a transplant donor. Sequencing input: blood, either unsorted or a sorted T cell fraction (not recorded which). The rearrangement uses TRBV9 and TRBJ2-1; maybe TRBD2 (6 bases). CDR3 protein: CASTGTSSNEQFF. Written as DNA, the CDR3 is TGTGCCAGCACCGGGACTTCCAGCAATGAGCAGTTCTTC.